These 32 T cell receptor beta chains came from one sample sequenced in a study of T cells after yellow fever vaccination. TCRdb reprocessed the 5' RACE reads with MiXCR, giving one entry per CDR3 protein. The repertoire includes approximately 580,000 distinct CDR3 sequences, roughly a sixth of them detected once, and 17% sits in the top ten. This material consisted of PBMCs, taken 4 to 5 days after the first yellow fever vaccination. The receptors come from a man aged 18 to 29 who received the YFV17D yellow fever vaccine.

The rearrangement uses TRBV20-1 and TRBJ2-1; D perhaps matches TRBD1 (6 bases). The germline V gene has CDR1 DFQATT and CDR2 SNEGSKA (reference sequence). The CDR3 covers 14 residues. V lost 4 bases, J lost 8 bases, and 18 bases lay in between. The CDR3 sequence is CSANLEGERDEQFF. CDR3 nucleotide sequence: TGCAGTGCTAACCTAGAGGGGGAGAGGGATGAGCAGTTCTTC.

This clonotype was counted at least ten times. V and J are TRBV5-1 and TRBJ2-3; the D is unclear. The germline V and J ends were trimmed by 0 bases and 6 bases, with 5 bases remaining between them. The CDR3 length is 12 residues. The germline V gene has CDR1 SGHRS and CDR2 YFSETQ. The CDR3 DNA reads as TGCGCCAGCAGCTTGGTGCCCGATACGCAGTATTTT. Residues: CASSLVPDTQYF.

The rearrangement links TRBV7-2 to TRBJ2-7; D might be TRBD1 (5 bases). The length of the CDR3 is 17 residues. V shed 1 base and J shed 2 bases, with 18 bases lying between them. Germline CDR1 is SGHTA and CDR2 is FQGNSA. Written as DNA, the CDR3 is TGTGCCAGCAGCTTAGGACTCACACCGACAGATCCCTACGAGCAGTACTTC. Protein product: CASSLGLTPTDPYEQYF.

This clonotype was detected only a few times. The V gene is TRBV6-5, the J gene TRBJ1-2; tentative D call: TRBD1 (5 bases). The CDR3 contains 14 residues. Trimming took 0 bases from V and 8 from J, leaving 13 bases between them. Per the germline V gene, CDR1 is MNHEY and CDR2 is SVGAGI. The CDR3 sequence is CASSYSSRGVGYTF. DNA of the CDR3: TGTGCCAGCAGTTACTCGAGTAGGGGAGTAGGCTACACCTTC.

This clonotype was recorded a few times. The chain combines TRBV27 with TRBJ2-7; D call uncertain. Germline CDR1 and CDR2: MNHEY and SMNVEV (reference sequence). The CDR3 length is 14 residues. The ends were cut back, 0 bases at V and 4 bases at J, with 10 bases in the middle. The CDR3 DNA reads TGTGCCAGCAGTTTATCAGGACCGCAGTACGAGCAGTACGTC. Translation: CASSLSGPQYEQYV.

This chain connects TRBV7-9 to TRBJ2-7; D unresolved. CDR1 is SEHNR and CDR2 is FQNEAQ in the germline V gene (reference sequence). V lost 5 bases to trimming and J lost 6 bases, with 11 bases between them. This CDR3 has 12 amino acids. Written as DNA, the CDR3 is TGTGCCAGCAGCGGTCTAGGGCCCGAGCAGTACTTC. Protein product: CASSGLGPEQYF. Full variable domain (missing parts from reference TRBV7-9 and TRBJ2-7): DTGVSQNPRHKITKRGQNVTFRCDPISEHNRLYWYRQTLGQGPEFLTYFQNEAQLEKSRLLSDRFSAERPKGSFSTLEIQRTEQGDSAMYLCASSGLGPEQYFGPGTRLTVT.

The sample holds a few counts of this clonotype. V gene TRBV5-1 combines with J gene TRBJ2-1; tentative D call: TRBD2 (7 bases). Germline V gene sequence: CDR1 SGHRS, CDR2 YFSETQ. This CDR3 has 14 residues. V gave up 7 bases and J gave up 0 bases, with 11 bases separating them. The chain's CDR3 is CASGGASSYNEQFF. The CDR3 nucleotides are TGCGCCAGCGGGGGGGCCAGCTCCTACAATGAGCAGTTCTTC.

This clonotype came up a few times. The chain combines TRBV19 with TRBJ2-4; 8 bases line up with TRBD2. Losses at the gene ends were 5 bases for V and 6 bases for J; bases not matched to a gene: 9. This CDR3 comprises 15 residues. Germline values: CDR1 LNHDA, CDR2 SQIVND (reference sequence). As DNA, the CDR3 is TGTGCCAGTAGTCACCCGGGAGGGGCCTCAAACATTCAGTACTTC. This gives the protein CASSHPGGASNIQYF.

This clonotype was seen a handful of times. The chain links TRBV7-2 to TRBJ2-2, with D maybe TRBD2 (6 bases). Per germline, CDR1 SGHTA and CDR2 FQGNSA. The CDR3 contains 18 residues. Trimming pared 5 bases from V and 0 bases from J, leaving 19 bases between. The CDR3 sequence is CASSPRGTSWSNTGELFF. CDR3 nucleotides: TGTGCCAGCAGCCCGCGAGGTACTAGCTGGTCGAACACCGGGGAGCTGTTTTTT. The full variable domain, rest sourced from reference TRBV7-2 and TRBJ2-2, is GAGVSQSPSNKVTEKGKDVELRCDPISGHTALYWYRQSLGQGLEFLIYFQGNSAPDKSGLPSDRFSAERTGGSVSTLTIQRTQQEDSAVYLCASSPRGTSWSNTGELFFGEGSRLTVL.

The J gene is TRBJ2-5, the V gene TRBV6-1, with D unresolved. Germline lookup yields CDR1 MNHNS and CDR2 SASEGT. Trimming removed 6 bases at V and 5 bases at J, with 16 bases between. The CDR3 covers 14 residues. CDR3 sequence reads: CASSPQPRVETQYF. Here the CDR3 DNA reads TGTGCCAGCAGCCCGCAGCCGCGCGTGGAGACCCAGTACTTC.

The chain couples TRBV20-1 to TRBJ2-4; weak D call: TRBD1 (6 bases). This CDR3 has 19 amino acids. Germline V gene lookup returns CDR1 DFQATT and CDR2 SNEGSKA (reference sequence). Trimming removed 3 bases at V and 0 bases at J, with 24 bases between. This CDR3 is CSARGLRDTSALAKNIQYF. The CDR3 region has the DNA TGCAGTGCTAGGGGCCTCCGGGACACATCCGCGCTAGCCAAAAACATTCAGTACTTC.

This clonotype was observed a few times. The chain is built from TRBV29-1 and TRBJ1-1; D not certain. V lost 1 base to trimming and J lost 3 bases, with 9 bases between them. Per the germline V gene, CDR1 is SQVTM and CDR2 is ANQGSEA. The CDR3 loop spans 13 amino acids. Here the CDR3 reads CSVEVGWDTEAFF. The CDR3 nucleotides read TGCAGCGTTGAAGTAGGTTGGGACACTGAAGCTTTCTTT.

CDR3 amino acids: CASSVAAVANTGELFF. The DNA of the CDR3 is TGTGCCAGCAGCGTAGCGGCAGTCGCGAACACCGGGGAGCTGTTTTTT. The chain employs TRBV9 and TRBJ2-2; D not resolved. Germline-derived CDR1 and CDR2 are SGDLS and YYNGEE. The V end lost 0 bases, the J end lost 0 bases, and 9 bases lay between the germline ends. This CDR3 comprises 16 residues.

Only a few counts were recorded for this clonotype. The V call is TRBV12-3 or TRBV12-4, the J call TRBJ1-2; D not resolved. The V gene lost 6 bases and the J gene lost 8 bases, with 16 bases spanning the gap. CDR3 size: 13 residues. The CDR3 nucleotides read TGTGCCAGCAGCTCCCGGCGGGGATCCGGCTACACCTTC. Translation: CASSSRRGSGYTF.

The chain recombines TRBV18 with TRBJ2-2; the match to TRBD1 covers 7 bases. This CDR3 has 16 residues. CDR1 is KGHSH and CDR2 is LQKENI in the germline V gene. V lost 5 bases and J lost 2; bases outside the gene matches: 8. CDR3 in amino acids: CASSGEGQLNTGELFF. For the CDR3, the DNA is TGTGCCAGCTCAGGCGAGGGACAGCTCAACACCGGGGAGCTGTTTTTT. Filled out from reference TRBV18 and TRBJ2-2, the complete variable domain reads NAGVMQNPRHLVRRRGQEARLRCSPMKGHSHVYWYRQLPEEGLKFMVYLQKENIIDESGMPKERFSAEFPKEGPSILRIQQVVRGDSAAYFCASSGEGQLNTGELFFGEGSRLTVL.

This clonotype was found a few times. The gene calls are TRBV9 and TRBJ1-4; possibly TRBD1 for D (5 bases). Trimming took off 3 bases at V and 4 bases at J, with 13 bases between the two ends. Germline V lookup: CDR1 SGDLS, CDR2 YYNGEE. This CDR3 contains 15 residues. The CDR3 bases are TGTGCCAGCAGCGCGATGGCGGGGGTTAATGAAAAACTGTTTTTT. This codes for CASSAMAGVNEKLFF.

This clonotype was observed a few times. The chain carries TRBV6-5 and TRBJ2-3; D gene uncertain. Trimming left V 0 bases short and J 1 base short, with 14 bases between. The CDR3 contains 17 residues. Germline CDR1 MNHEY, CDR2 SVGAGI. The CDR3 protein is CASSYSNYAARTDTQYF. The DNA of the CDR3 is TGTGCCAGCAGTTACTCGAATTACGCGGCCCGCACAGATACGCAGTATTTT.

Concerning this clonotype itself: Its ends do not fully match the called genes, so a read error is possible. CDR3 protein: CASRSTSAETQYF. In nucleotides, the CDR3 is TGTGCTAGCAGGTCCACTAGCGCTGAGACCCAGTACTTC. The chain employs TRBV7-7 and TRBJ2-5; 7 bases are shared with TRBD2. Germline lookup yields CDR1 SSHAT and CDR2 FNYEAQ (reference sequence). This CDR3 spans 13 amino acids.

This clonotype was counted a few times. The chain links TRBV7-6 to TRBJ2-2; D might be TRBD2 (6 bases). From germline, CDR1 is SGHVS and CDR2 FNYEAQ. Trimming took 1 base from V and 9 from J, leaving 18 bases between them. The CDR3 has 16 residues. The CDR3 nucleotides are TGTGCCAGCAGCTTAGAAGGGACTCCTCTACCCCGGGAGCTGTTTTTT. It translates to CASSLEGTPLPRELFF.

This sequence joins TRBV11-3 and TRBJ2-5, with TRBD1 as a possible D gene (6 bases). The germline V gene encodes CDR1 SGHNT and CDR2 YENEEA. The CDR3 is made up of 16 amino acids. The germline V and J ends were trimmed by 5 bases and 4 bases, with 20 bases remaining between them. Here the CDR3 reads CASSERRQGMAETQYF. Written as DNA, the CDR3 is TGTGCCAGCAGCGAAAGGCGGCAGGGGATGGCAGAGACCCAGTACTTC.

This clonotype was seen more than once but under ten times. The chain couples TRBV7-2 to TRBJ2-7, with D uncertain. Germline V lookup: CDR1 SGHTA, CDR2 FQGNSA. This CDR3 is built from 15 residues. V was shortened by 5 bases and J by 4 bases, with 18 bases between the two germline ends. In DNA form, the CDR3 reads TGTGCCAGCAGCCCCGAACCCGGCAACTTTTACGAGCAGTACTTC. Translating gives CASSPEPGNFYEQYF.

This clonotype was observed a handful of times. The chain joins TRBV30 to TRBJ2-7; D gene ambiguous. Between the trimmed V and J ends, which lost 0 bases and 4 bases, there was a span of 4 bases. Germline V lookup: CDR1 GTSNPN, CDR2 SVGIG (reference sequence). The CDR3 loop spans 11 amino acids. CDR3 residues: CAWSVGYEQYF. The CDR3 region has the DNA TGTGCCTGGAGTGTTGGGTACGAGCAGTACTTC.

This rearrangement joins TRBV3-1 to TRBJ2-5; D remains unclear. This CDR3 spans 13 amino acids. Trimming removed 3 bases from V and 4 bases from J, with 9 bases in between. Germline loops: CDR1 LGHDT, CDR2 YNNKEL (reference sequence). CDR3 region: CASSHPFTETQYF. CDR3 nucleotides: TGTGCCAGCAGCCACCCATTCACAGAGACCCAGTACTTC.

V gene TRBV21-1 combines with J gene TRBJ2-7; TRBD1, the D gene given by the table, was not confirmed from the DNA. TRBV21-1 is deemed a pseudogene. The CDR3 sequence is 15 residues long. Written as DNA, the CDR3 is TGTGCCAGCAGCAAAGTAACTGGGGGTTCCTACGAGCAGTACGTC. Protein: CASSKVTGGSYEQYV.

The J gene is TRBJ2-2, the V gene TRBV28, with 7 nucleotides matching TRBD1. The CDR3 contains 17 residues. The V and J ends lost 5 bases and 0 bases, in that order; junction bases with no gene match: 9. In germline, CDR1 is MDHEN, CDR2 SYDVKM. CDR3 loop: CASSPLRDRANTGELFF. The CDR3 region has the DNA TGTGCCAGCAGTCCCCTAAGGGACAGAGCGAACACCGGGGAGCTGTTTTTT.

The rearrangement joins TRBV3-1 to TRBJ2-7; the match to TRBD1 covers 11 bases. V lost 1 base and J lost 6; bases outside the gene matches: 2. The germline gives CDR1 LGHDT, CDR2 YNNKEL (reference sequence). The CDR3 sequence is 14 residues long. This CDR3 reads CASSQGTGGGEQYV. DNA for the CDR3: TGTGCCAGCAGCCAAGGGACAGGGGGCGGCGAGCAGTACGTC.

This clonotype was found a few times. The genes are TRBV7-6 and TRBJ2-6; TRBD1 might be the D (5 bases). V lost 1 base to trimming and J lost 0 bases, with 13 bases between them. Germline V gene lookup returns CDR1 SGHVS and CDR2 FNYEAQ. The CDR3 sequence is 18 residues long. This CDR3 is CASSLEVRVSSGANVLTF. Written as DNA, the CDR3 is TGTGCCAGCAGCTTAGAAGTCAGGGTGAGCTCTGGGGCCAACGTCCTGACTTTC.

This rearrangement joins TRBV6-5 to TRBJ2-7; 7 bases are a match to TRBD1. The CDR3 has 14 amino acids. Losses at the gene ends were 4 bases for V and 4 bases for J; bases not matched to a gene: 7. Germline V lookup: CDR1 MNHEY, CDR2 SVGAGI. The CDR3 loop is CASSWLGTVYEQYF. The CDR3 DNA reads TGTGCCAGCAGTTGGCTGGGGACAGTTTACGAGCAGTACTTC.

This CDR3 reads CASSLARGGYNEQFF. In DNA, the CDR3 is TGTGCCAGCAGCTTGGCGCGGGGGGGGTACAATGAGCAGTTCTTC. The rearrangement links TRBV12-3 or TRBV12-4 to TRBJ2-1; 9 positions match TRBD2. The J segment lost 4 bases and the V segment lost 6 bases, leaving 7 bases of the junction unmatched. CDR3 size: 15 residues.

The chain is built from TRBV20-1 and TRBJ2-2; a possible D gene is TRBD2 (6 bases). There are 16 residues in the CDR3. Trimming took 1 base from V and 3 from J, leaving 15 bases between them. The germline CDR1 and CDR2 sequences are DFQATT and SNEGSKA (reference sequence). Here the CDR3 reads CSARGFGGTHTGELFF. CDR3 bases: TGCAGTGCTAGAGGGTTCGGCGGGACCCACACCGGGGAGCTGTTTTTT.

This clonotype was detected a few times. The genes are TRBV5-1 and TRBJ1-6; 9 nucleotides agree with TRBD1. This CDR3 has 14 amino acids. The trim removed 4 bases at V and 6 bases at J, leaving 2 bases unmatched. The V gene's germline CDR1 is SGHRS and CDR2 YFSETQ. This CDR3 is CASSVGQGNSPLHF. DNA for the CDR3: TGCGCCAGCAGCGTGGGACAGGGTAATTCACCCCTCCACTTT.

The rearrangement joins TRBV5-1 to TRBJ2-1; a possible D gene is TRBD1 (6 bases). Germline V gives CDR1 SGHRS, CDR2 YFSETQ. The CDR3 is 14 residues long. Trimming shortened V by 1 base and J by 4 bases, and 9 bases separated the two germline ends. The DNA for the CDR3 is TGCGCCAGCAGCTTGTCCGACAGGTACAATGAGCAGTTCTTC. Protein: CASSLSDRYNEQFF. Full variable domain (remainder filled in from reference TRBV5-1 and TRBJ2-1): KAGVTQTPRYLIKTRGQQVTLSCSPISGHRSVSWYQQTPGQGLQFLFEYFSETQRNKGNFPGRFSGRQFSNSRSEMNVSTLELGDSALYLCASSLSDRYNEQFFGPGTRLTVL.